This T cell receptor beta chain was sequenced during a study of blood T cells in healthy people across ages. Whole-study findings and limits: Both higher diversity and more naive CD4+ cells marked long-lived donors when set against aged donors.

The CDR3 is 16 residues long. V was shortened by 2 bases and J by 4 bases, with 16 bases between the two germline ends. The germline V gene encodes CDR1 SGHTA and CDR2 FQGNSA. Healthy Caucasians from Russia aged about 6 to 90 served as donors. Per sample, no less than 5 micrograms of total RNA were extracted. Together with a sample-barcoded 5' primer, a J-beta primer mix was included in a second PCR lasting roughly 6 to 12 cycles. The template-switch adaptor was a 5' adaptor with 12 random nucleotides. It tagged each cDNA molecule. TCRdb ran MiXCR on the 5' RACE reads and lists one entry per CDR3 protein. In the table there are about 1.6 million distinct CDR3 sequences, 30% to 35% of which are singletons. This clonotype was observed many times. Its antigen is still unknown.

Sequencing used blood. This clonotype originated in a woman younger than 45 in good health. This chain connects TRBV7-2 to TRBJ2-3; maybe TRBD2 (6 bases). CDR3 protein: CASSLQAGRWADTQYF. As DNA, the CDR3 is TGTGCCAGCAGCTTACAGGCGGGACGATGGGCAGATACGCAGTATTTT. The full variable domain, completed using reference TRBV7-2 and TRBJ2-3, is GAGVSQSPSNKVTEKGKDVELRCDPISGHTALYWYRQSLGQGLEFLIYFQGNSAPDKSGLPSDRFSAERTGGSVSTLTIQRTQQEDSAVYLCASSLQAGRWADTQYFGPGTRLTVL.